The T cell receptor beta chain under discussion was sequenced for a study of chemoradiotherapy in HPV16-positive cancers. As to this clone: The antigen remains undetermined.

Samples were taken several times over chemoradiotherapy. Here immunoSEQ multiplex PCR was the method, and the copy in TCRdb shows in-frame clones only, minus some. Of 12,000 to 15,000 clones listed, just over 90% are singletons. CDR3 length: 13 residues. Between the trimmed V and J ends, which lost 10 bases and 0 bases, there was a span of 13 bases. Germline CDR1 reads SNHLY; CDR2 reads FYNNEI. Broader study findings: Better recurrence-free survival went with HPV-responsive T-cell expansion in HPV16-positive patients. During treatment, candidate HPV-specific clones and E7-related motifs expanded in tumor.

The sample here was blood, taken from a patient who underwent chemoradiotherapy. This receptor was taken from a human donor with HPV-associated anogenital cancer. This sequence joins TRBV2 and TRBJ2-7; tentative D call: TRBD2 (5 bases). The CDR3 reads CAIIRGLSYEQYF. The DNA of the CDR3 is TGTGCCATCATCCGCGGACTCTCCTACGAGCAGTACTTC.